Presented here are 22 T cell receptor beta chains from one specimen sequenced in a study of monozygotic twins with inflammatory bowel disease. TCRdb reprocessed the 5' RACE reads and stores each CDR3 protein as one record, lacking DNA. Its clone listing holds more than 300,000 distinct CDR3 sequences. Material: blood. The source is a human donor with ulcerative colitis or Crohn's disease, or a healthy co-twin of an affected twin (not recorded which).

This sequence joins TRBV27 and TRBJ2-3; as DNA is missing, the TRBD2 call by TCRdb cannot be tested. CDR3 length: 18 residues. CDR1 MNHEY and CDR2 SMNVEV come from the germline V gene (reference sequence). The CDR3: CASSLVPGTKGIADTQYF.

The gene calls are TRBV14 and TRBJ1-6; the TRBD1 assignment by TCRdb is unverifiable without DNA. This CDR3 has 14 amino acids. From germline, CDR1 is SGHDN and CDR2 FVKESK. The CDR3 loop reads CASSLTGPTSPLHF. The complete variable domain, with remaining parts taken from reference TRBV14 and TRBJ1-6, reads EAGVTQFPSHSVIEKGQTVTLRCDPISGHDNLYWYRRVMGKEIKFLLHFVKESKQDESGMPNNRFLAERTGGTYSTLKVQPAELEDSGVYFCASSLTGPTSPLHFGNGTRLTVT.

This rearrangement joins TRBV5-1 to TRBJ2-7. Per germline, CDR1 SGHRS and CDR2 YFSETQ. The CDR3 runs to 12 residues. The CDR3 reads CASSLDRDEQYF.

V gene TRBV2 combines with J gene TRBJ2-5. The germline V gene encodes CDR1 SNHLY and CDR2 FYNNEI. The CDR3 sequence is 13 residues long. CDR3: CASSAEAKETQYF.

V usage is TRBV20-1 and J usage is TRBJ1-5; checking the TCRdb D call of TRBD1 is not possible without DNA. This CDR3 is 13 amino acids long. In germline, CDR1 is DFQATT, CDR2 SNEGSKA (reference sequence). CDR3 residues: CSGKRGGNQPQHF.

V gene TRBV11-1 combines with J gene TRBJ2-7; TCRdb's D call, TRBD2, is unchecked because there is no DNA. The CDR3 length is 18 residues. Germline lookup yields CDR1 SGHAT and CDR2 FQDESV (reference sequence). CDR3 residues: CASSLGWGGTGSSYEQYF.

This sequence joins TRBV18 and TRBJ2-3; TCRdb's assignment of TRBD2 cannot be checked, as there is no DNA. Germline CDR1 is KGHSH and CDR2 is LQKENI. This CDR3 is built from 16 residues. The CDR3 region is CASSQPGLAGGLLQYF.

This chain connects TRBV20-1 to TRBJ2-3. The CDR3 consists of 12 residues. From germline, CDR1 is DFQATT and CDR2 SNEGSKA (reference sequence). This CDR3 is CSARSGTDTQYF.

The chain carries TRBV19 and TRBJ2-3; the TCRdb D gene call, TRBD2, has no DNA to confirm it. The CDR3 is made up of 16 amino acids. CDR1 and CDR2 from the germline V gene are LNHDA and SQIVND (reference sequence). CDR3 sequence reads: CASSKPTSGVTDTQYF.

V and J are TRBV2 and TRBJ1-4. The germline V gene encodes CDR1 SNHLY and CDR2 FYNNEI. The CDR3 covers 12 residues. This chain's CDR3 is CATAMWVEKLFF.

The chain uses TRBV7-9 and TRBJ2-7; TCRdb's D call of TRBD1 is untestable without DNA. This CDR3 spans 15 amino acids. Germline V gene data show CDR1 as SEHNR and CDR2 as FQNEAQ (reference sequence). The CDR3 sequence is CASSSRGTGDYEQYF.

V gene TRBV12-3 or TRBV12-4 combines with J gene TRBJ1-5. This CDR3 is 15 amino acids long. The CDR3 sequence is CASSFGRAEVQPQHF.

The CDR3 sequence is CASSLEVPAQYF. The chain combines TRBV7-2 with TRBJ2-5; TCRdb's D gene call, TRBD1, goes unchecked for lack of DNA. Germline loops: CDR1 SGHTA, CDR2 FQGNSA. CDR3 size: 12 residues.

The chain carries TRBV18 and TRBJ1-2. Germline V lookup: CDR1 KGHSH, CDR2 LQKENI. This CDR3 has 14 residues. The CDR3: CASSDPGVFYGYTF.

The CDR3 reads CASSDRLASYNEQFF. V gene TRBV27 combines with J gene TRBJ2-1. CDR3 length: 15 amino acids. The germline V gene has CDR1 MNHEY and CDR2 SMNVEV (reference sequence).

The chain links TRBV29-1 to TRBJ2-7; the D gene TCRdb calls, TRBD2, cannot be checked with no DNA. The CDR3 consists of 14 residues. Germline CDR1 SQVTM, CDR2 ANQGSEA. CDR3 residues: CSVGWGGSSYEQYF.

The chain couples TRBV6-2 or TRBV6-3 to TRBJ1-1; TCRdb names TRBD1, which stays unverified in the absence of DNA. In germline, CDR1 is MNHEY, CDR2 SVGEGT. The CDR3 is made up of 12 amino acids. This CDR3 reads CASSYPTGKDFF.

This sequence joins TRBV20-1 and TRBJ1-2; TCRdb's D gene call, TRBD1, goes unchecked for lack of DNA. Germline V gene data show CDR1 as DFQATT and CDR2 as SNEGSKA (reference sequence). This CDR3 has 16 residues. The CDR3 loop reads CSAAGTAKNRNYGYTF.

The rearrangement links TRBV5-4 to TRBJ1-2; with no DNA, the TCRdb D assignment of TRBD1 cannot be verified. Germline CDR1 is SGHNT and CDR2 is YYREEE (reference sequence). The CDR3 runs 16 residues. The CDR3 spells CASSFDPGQGGYGYTF.

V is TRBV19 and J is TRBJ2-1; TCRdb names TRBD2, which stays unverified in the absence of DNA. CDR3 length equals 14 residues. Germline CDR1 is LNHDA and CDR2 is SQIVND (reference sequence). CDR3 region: CASSSGGAVNEQFF.

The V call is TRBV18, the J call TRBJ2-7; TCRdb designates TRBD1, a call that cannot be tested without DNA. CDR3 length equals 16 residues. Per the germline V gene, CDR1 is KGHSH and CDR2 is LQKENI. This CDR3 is CASSPPGQVSSYEQYF. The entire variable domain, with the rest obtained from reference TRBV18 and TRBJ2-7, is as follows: NAGVMQNPRHLVRRRGQEARLRCSPMKGHSHVYWYRQLPEEGLKFMVYLQKENIIDESGMPKERFSAEFPKEGPSILRIQQVVRGDSAAYFCASSPPGQVSSYEQYFGPGTRLTVT.

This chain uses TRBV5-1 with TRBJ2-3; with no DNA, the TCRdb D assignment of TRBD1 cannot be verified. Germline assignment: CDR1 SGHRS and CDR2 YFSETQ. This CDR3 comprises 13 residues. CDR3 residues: CASSRGGTDTQYF.